These 21 T cell receptor beta chains came from one sample sequenced in a study of shared clonotypes between healthy human individuals. TCRdb's copy holds only in-frame clones and misses some; the assay was immunoSEQ multiplex PCR. The data contain about 1.1 million clones, roughly 80% of them singletons. Sequencing was done on a sample of memory CD4+ T cells from PBMCs. Subset indicated: CD45RA-negative fraction. These receptors came from a man aged 18 to 35 in good health. Some clones in this sample may be carry-over from other donors' samples.

This clone was found once. The V and J genes are TRBV4-2 and TRBJ2-2, with TRBD1 matching over 10 bases. The J segment lost 6 bases and the V segment lost 1 base, leaving 8 bases of the junction unmatched. The CDR3 is made up of 17 amino acids. Germline CDR1 is LGHNA and CDR2 is YNFKEQ. CDR3: CASSQAQPGQGPGELFF. CDR3 nucleotides: TGTGCCAGCAGCCAAGCCCAGCCGGGACAGGGGCCCGGGGAGCTGTTTTTT.

This clone was recorded only once. This chain uses TRBV5-1 with TRBJ2-1; TRBD2 might be the D (5 bases). CDR1 and CDR2 (germline): SGHRS, YFSETQ. This CDR3 contains 15 residues. The V and J ends lost 6 bases and 6 bases respectively, with 19 bases between them. The CDR3 coding sequence is TGCGCCAGCACCCGGGATAAAGCAAGCCGCAATGAGCAGTTCTTC. Translating it yields CASTRDKASRNEQFF.

This clone is a singleton in its sample. The chain joins TRBV9 to TRBJ2-1; 11 positions agree with TRBD2. The CDR3 runs 17 residues. The V and J ends lost 5 bases and 10 bases, in that order; junction bases with no gene match: 17. CDR1 is SGDLS and CDR2 is YYNGEE in the germline V gene. The CDR3 loop is CASSGTIAGGSREEQFF. The CDR3 bases are TGTGCCAGCAGTGGGACCATAGCGGGAGGGTCCCGGGAGGAGCAGTTCTTC.

Only one count was recorded for this clone. The chain has TRBV27 and TRBJ1-3, with 10 bases lining up with TRBD1. This CDR3 is 19 amino acids long. Trimming at V came to 4 bases and at J to 3 bases, leaving 15 bases not matched to a gene. Germline V CDR1 and CDR2: MNHEY, SMNVEV (reference sequence). Written as DNA, the CDR3 is TGTGCCAGCAGTTCCCGGACCCCGGGACAGGGGTCCGGTGGAAACACCATATATTTT. It is translated as CASSSRTPGQGSGGNTIYF.

In its sample, this clone was seen a few times. V is TRBV9 and J is TRBJ2-2; 8 bases match TRBD2. The CDR3 totals 17 residues. Trimming took 4 bases from V and 4 from J; bases not matched to a gene: 12. Germline CDR1 and CDR2: SGDLS and YYNGEE. CDR3 residues: CASSPGGAGGPTGELFF. Written as DNA, the CDR3 is TGTGCCAGCAGCCCCGGGGGGGCGGGAGGTCCCACCGGGGAGCTGTTTTTT.

This chain uses TRBV4-3 with TRBJ2-5; TRBD2 aligns across 12 bases. CDR3 length equals 16 residues. V was pared by 4 bases and J by 4 bases, with 7 bases of the junction left unmatched. Germline CDR1 and CDR2: LGHNA and YSLEER. The CDR3 sequence: CASSLRLAGEGETQYF. The DNA of the CDR3 is TGCGCCAGCAGCCTCCGACTAGCGGGAGAGGGAGAGACCCAGTACTTC.

This rearrangement joins TRBV28 to TRBJ1-4; 10 nucleotides align to TRBD1. Germline CDR1 and CDR2: MDHEN and SYDVKM. V lost 7 bases and J lost 10; bases outside the gene matches: 12. The CDR3 loop spans 15 amino acids. CDR3 DNA: TGTGCCAGCATACCTCCGGGACAGGGGATTGGAAAACTGTTTTTT. Protein product: CASIPPGQGIGKLFF. The variable domain in full, with the rest retrieved from reference TRBV28 and TRBJ1-4, is DVKVTQSSRYLVKRTGEKVFLECVQDMDHENMFWYRQDPGLGLRLIYFSYDVKMKEKGDIPEGYSVSREKKERFSLILESASTNQTSMYLCASIPPGQGIGKLFFGSGTQLSVL.

The chain recombines TRBV12-5 with TRBJ2-2; 7 bases agree with TRBD1. The germline CDR1 and CDR2 sequences are LGHNT and FRNRAP. CDR3 length: 14 amino acids. V gave up 1 base and J gave up 7 bases; unmatched junction bases: 3. The DNA of the CDR3 is TGTGCTAGTGGTTTGGCACAGGGGAGCGGGGAGCTGTTTTTT. This sequence encodes CASGLAQGSGELFF.

The chain uses TRBV28 and TRBJ1-4, with 7 bases fitting TRBD1. J was trimmed by 2 bases and V by 4 bases; bases with no gene match: 4. The germline gives CDR1 MDHEN, CDR2 SYDVKM. The CDR3 contains 15 residues. The chain's CDR3 is CASSSPGGTNEKLFF. The DNA for the CDR3 is TGTGCCAGCAGTTCCCCAGGGGGGACTAATGAAAAACTGTTTTTT.

This clone was picked up a small number of times. The sample contains more than one DNA sequence encoding this CDR3. The V gene is TRBV5-1, the J gene TRBJ2-2, with 8 bases aligning to TRBD2. Trimming took 1 base from V and 1 from J; bases not matched to a gene: 0. Germline lookup yields CDR1 SGHRS and CDR2 YFSETQ. The CDR3 length is 15 residues. CDR3 coding DNA: TGCGCCAGCAGCTTGACTAGCGGGAACACCGGGGAGCTGTTTTTT. This encodes CASSLTSGNTGELFF.

The V gene is TRBV7-8, the J gene TRBJ2-5, with 9 bases aligning to TRBD2. Per the germline V gene, CDR1 is SGHVS and CDR2 is FQNEAQ. The J segment lost 7 bases and the V segment lost 3 bases, leaving 12 bases of the junction unmatched. This CDR3 spans 16 amino acids. The CDR3 bases are TGTGCCAGCAGCTTGCCGTGGCGGGAGGGCCTTGGGACCCAGTACTTC. Its translation is CASSLPWREGLGTQYF.

This clone was detected once. The chain recombines TRBV7-2 with TRBJ1-1; D call uncertain. The germline V gene encodes CDR1 SGHTA and CDR2 FQGNSA. The CDR3 is 15 amino acids. Between the trimmed V and J ends, which lost 2 bases and 3 bases, there was a span of 13 bases. The CDR3 DNA sequence: TGTGCCAGCAGCTTAATGGCAGGATGGCACACTGAAGCTTTCTTT. Its protein is CASSLMAGWHTEAFF.

The chain carries TRBV7-3 and TRBJ2-1, with no clear D. The V gene's germline CDR1 is SGHTA and CDR2 FQGTGA. Trimming left V 2 bases short and J 1 base short, with 9 bases between. This CDR3 is built from 15 residues. This CDR3 reads CASSLVPRSYNEQFF. The CDR3 DNA reads as TGTGCCAGCAGCTTAGTACCGAGGTCCTACAATGAGCAGTTCTTC.

The chain uses TRBV15 and TRBJ1-4, with D tentatively TRBD1 (6 bases). Looked up from germline, CDR1 is LNHNV and CDR2 is YYDKDF (reference sequence). This CDR3 region has 16 residues. With 0 bases removed from V and 8 bases from J, the gap between germline ends came to 16 bases. CDR3 coding DNA: TGTGCCACCAGCAGAGAATACGCGGGACAAAGGGAAAAACTGTTTTTT. Its translation is CATSREYAGQREKLFF. The whole variable domain, filled in from reference TRBV15 and TRBJ1-4, reads DAMVIQNPRYQVTQFGKPVTLSCSQTLNHNVMYWYQQKSSQAPKLLFHYYDKDFNNEADTPDNFQSRRPNTSFCFLDIRSPGLGDTAMYLCATSREYAGQREKLFFGSGTQLSVL.

This clone was seen at least ten times. The chain employs TRBV2 and TRBJ1-4; unclear D gene. With 4 bases removed from V and 7 bases from J, the gap between germline ends came to 13 bases. The CDR3 consists of 14 residues. CDR1 and CDR2 from the germline V gene are SNHLY and FYNNEI. DNA of the CDR3: TGTGCCAGCAGTGGATTCGGAGTGGGTGAAAAACTGTTTTTT. It is translated as CASSGFGVGEKLFF.

The gene calls are TRBV9 and TRBJ2-1; D may be TRBD2 (6 bases). CDR3 length: 16 amino acids. Trimming pared 0 bases from V and 3 bases from J, leaving 13 bases between. Germline V gene lookup returns CDR1 SGDLS and CDR2 YYNGEE. CDR3 protein: CASSVGGEKNYNEQFF. CDR3 nucleotides: TGTGCCAGCAGCGTAGGGGGGGAGAAAAACTACAATGAGCAGTTCTTC.

The chain is built from TRBV11-2 and TRBJ2-7; TRBD1 matches 8 bases. Losses at the gene ends were 2 bases for V and 0 bases for J; bases not matched to a gene: 9. There are 17 residues in the CDR3. Germline V gene data show CDR1 as SGHAT and CDR2 as FQNNGV. The CDR3 DNA is TGTGCCAGCAGCTTAAAACAGGGGGTAGTTATCTCCTACGAGCAGTACTTC. It specifies CASSLKQGVVISYEQYF.

With regard to this clone: A far larger clone is one nucleotide away, so this likely arose from a read error. Other DNA variants within this sample encode the same CDR3. CDR3 nucleotide sequence: TGTGCCACCGAAGAAAGGGAAGGCTACACCTTC. Amino acid sequence: CATEEREGYTF. This chain links TRBV19 with TRBJ1-2; D is uncertain. Trimming pared 10 bases from V and 8 bases from J, leaving 14 bases between. This CDR3 has 11 amino acids. Germline V gene lookup returns CDR1 LNHDA and CDR2 SQIVND (reference sequence).

This chain joins TRBV28 and TRBJ2-6; TRBD1 is a possible D gene (5 bases). The V gene lost 6 bases and the J gene lost 1 base, with 7 bases spanning the gap. There are 14 residues in the CDR3. Germline V gene data show CDR1 as MDHEN and CDR2 as SYDVKM. This chain's CDR3 is CASSPGSGANVLTF. CDR3 DNA: TGTGCCAGCAGCCCAGGGTCTGGGGCCAACGTCCTGACTTTC. Filled out from reference TRBV28 and TRBJ2-6, the complete variable domain reads DVKVTQSSRYLVKRTGEKVFLECVQDMDHENMFWYRQDPGLGLRLIYFSYDVKMKEKGDIPEGYSVSREKKERFSLILESASTNQTSMYLCASSPGSGANVLTFGAGSRLTVL.

This clone was observed a handful of times. The chain links TRBV6-5 to TRBJ2-1; maybe TRBD2 (6 bases). The CDR3 loop spans 16 amino acids. Trimming pared 0 bases from V and 15 bases from J, leaving 24 bases between. Germline V gives CDR1 MNHEY, CDR2 SVGAGI. The CDR3 protein is CASSYSRPSGGREWFF. In DNA, the CDR3 is TGTGCCAGCAGTTACTCGAGGCCCTCCGGGGGTCGGGAGTGGTTCTTC.

The chain carries TRBV11-3 and TRBJ1-4; 9 bases line up with TRBD1. Germline lookup yields CDR1 SGHNT and CDR2 YENEEA. This CDR3 contains 14 residues. V was clipped by 6 bases and J by 5 bases; unmatched bases: 4. The CDR3 protein is CASRNGTGNEKLFF. The CDR3 nucleotides are TGTGCCAGCAGAAACGGGACAGGGAATGAAAAACTGTTTTTT.